The sequence of this T cell receptor (beta chain) was determined in a study of STAT5B mutations in CD4+ large granular lymphocyte leukemia. General study findings and limits: TRBV06-family usage was enriched in top patient clones (8/27) versus controls (2/35).

In the authors' workflow: Lowest detectable productive clonotype frequency was 2.59 x 10-5. Profiled with immunoSEQ multiplex PCR; TCRdb holds only in-frame clones, not every one. V and J calls and clone size are given by that table; D and trimming were obtained from the DNA. The sample lists approximately 34,000 clones, around 67% seen once, with 1.5% to 2.5% in the top ten. The CDR3 length is 14 residues. Trimming took 4 bases from V and 1 from J; bases not matched to a gene: 3. Germline V gives CDR1 SQVTM, CDR2 ANQGSEA. Points on this clone: Its antigen is not identified.

Control samples were healthy donors' buffy coats. The source of this sequence is a human donor in good health. The rearrangement joins TRBV29-1 to TRBJ2-7; TRBD1 aligns across 11 bases. Sequenced material: CD4+ T cells from blood buffy coats. DNA for the CDR3: TGCAGCGTTGCCCGGGACAGGGGGTCCTACGAGCAGTACTTC. Residues: CSVARDRGSYEQYF.